The 32 T cell receptor beta chains listed next were all sequenced from one sample in a study of OX40 agonist ivuxolimab in advanced cancers. Sequenced by immunoSEQ multiplex PCR; TCRdb stores in-frame clones only, minus some. The sample lists about 84,000 clones; nearly 90% were seen once. Source: CD4+ or CD8+ T cells sorted from blood, taken in a trial of the OX40 agonist ivuxolimab. The receptors here all came from an adult with an advanced solid tumor such as melanoma, head and neck, liver or kidney cancer.

J is TRBJ1-5 and V is TRBV2, with a weak D call TRBD1 (5 bases). CDR1 is SNHLY and CDR2 is FYNNEI in the germline V gene. V was trimmed by 6 bases and J by 3 bases, leaving 24 bases between them. The CDR3 consists of 18 residues. The CDR3 DNA sequence: TGTGCCAGCAGGTCTCTGGGCAGGGCCGTTTGGGACAATCAGCCCCAGCATTTT. It encodes CASRSLGRAVWDNQPQHF.

V is TRBV28 and J is TRBJ2-7; D not resolved. Germline CDR1 MDHEN, CDR2 SYDVKM. V lost 5 bases and J lost 3, with 8 bases in between. This CDR3 has 12 residues. In nucleotides, the CDR3 is TGTGCCAGCAGTCCTAGGCACTACGAGCAGTACGTC. Amino acids: CASSPRHYEQYV.

The V call is TRBV6-1, the J call TRBJ1-1, with unresolved D. Germline loops: CDR1 MNHNS, CDR2 SASEGT. V was clipped by 7 bases and J by 2 bases, with 14 bases between them. The CDR3 spans 14 residues. The CDR3 DNA reads as TGTGCCAGCAAATTTGACCTCGGAAACACTGAAGCTTTCTTT. It encodes CASKFDLGNTEAFF.

Only a few counts were recorded for this clone. The chain couples TRBV5-6 to TRBJ1-1; the D gene is possibly TRBD1 (5 bases). This CDR3 region has 13 residues. Per germline, CDR1 SGHDT and CDR2 YYEEEE. Trimming removed 1 base from V and 7 bases from J, with 11 bases in between. The CDR3 sequence is CASSLLIGGEAFF. CDR3 nucleotide sequence: TGTGCCAGCAGCTTGTTGATCGGGGGTGAAGCTTTCTTT.

This clone was picked up a small number of times. The V and J genes are TRBV18 and TRBJ1-1; possibly TRBD1 for D (6 bases). The CDR3 consists of 15 residues. CDR1 KGHSH and CDR2 LQKENI come from the germline V gene. The germline V and J ends were trimmed by 4 bases and 4 bases, with 16 bases remaining between them. Here the CDR3 reads CASSQATGGSTEAFF. CDR3 DNA: TGTGCCAGCTCACAAGCGACAGGTGGGAGCACTGAAGCTTTCTTT.

The V gene is TRBV9, the J gene TRBJ2-1, with 10 bases lining up with TRBD2. Germline lookup yields CDR1 SGDLS and CDR2 YYNGEE. V shed 4 bases, J shed 0 bases, and the junction held 16 bases outside the gene matches. The CDR3 consists of 20 residues. DNA of the CDR3: TGTGCCAGCAGCCTCCGGTGGCTAGCGGGAGAGGTCAGCTCCTACAATGAGCAGTTCTTC. Translation: CASSLRWLAGEVSSYNEQFF.

This chain connects TRBV30 to TRBJ2-5; D uncertain. Germline V CDR1 and CDR2: GTSNPN, SVGIG (reference sequence). The ends were cut back, 0 bases at V and 4 bases at J, with 9 bases in the middle. This CDR3 has 13 residues. The CDR3 DNA reads as TGTGCCTGGAGTGTACGTTTACGAGAGACCCAGTACTTC. Translation gives CAWSVRLRETQYF.

The V gene is TRBV18, the J gene TRBJ2-1, with no clear D. The length of the CDR3 is 14 residues. The V and J ends lost 1 base and 2 bases respectively, with 6 bases between them. Germline CDR1 KGHSH, CDR2 LQKENI. CDR3 nucleotide sequence: TGTGCCAGCTCACCACAAAGGGCCTACAATGAGCAGTTCTTC. Translation: CASSPQRAYNEQFF. The full variable domain, its missing parts supplied by reference TRBV18 and TRBJ2-1, is NAGVMQNPRHLVRRRGQEARLRCSPMKGHSHVYWYRQLPEEGLKFMVYLQKENIIDESGMPKERFSAEFPKEGPSILRIQQVVRGDSAAYFCASSPQRAYNEQFFGPGTRLTVL.

The V gene is TRBV2, the J gene TRBJ2-5; a weak D match, TRBD1 (6 bases). Germline V gene lookup returns CDR1 SNHLY and CDR2 FYNNEI. V lost 8 bases, J lost 4 bases, and 17 bases lay in between. CDR3 size: 14 residues. CDR3 sequence (DNA): TGTGCCAGCGGCGGTCGTCTGGGGGCAGAGACCCAGTACTTC. Amino acids: CASGGRLGAETQYF.

A few counts support this clone. CDR3 sequence reads: CASSPTLGPYGYTF. The CDR3 DNA is TGCGCCAGCAGCCCCACCCTAGGGCCCTATGGCTACACCTTC. The chain carries TRBV4-1 and TRBJ1-2; the D is unclear. Trimming left V 4 bases short and J 4 bases short, with 13 bases between. The CDR3 is 14 residues long. Germline V gene sequence: CDR1 MGHRA, CDR2 YSYEKL.

J is TRBJ2-6 and V is TRBV5-8, with D maybe TRBD1 (5 bases). The germline CDR1 and CDR2 sequences are SGHTS and YDEGEE. The CDR3 length is 16 residues. The germline V and J ends were trimmed by 4 bases and 0 bases, with 11 bases remaining between them. Written as DNA, the CDR3 is TGTGCCAGCAGCGAATGGCAGGGCTCTGGGGCCAACGTCCTGACTTTC. Encoded protein: CASSEWQGSGANVLTF.

Of note for this clone: One junction end does not reproduce the germline sequence, and a read error may be involved. The chain employs TRBV25-1 and TRBJ2-7; 11 bases line up with TRBD2. This CDR3 spans 13 amino acids. From germline, CDR1 is MGHDK and CDR2 SYGVNS. The CDR3 DNA sequence: TGTGCCAGCAGTGAGCCGGGACTAGCGGTCTTCTATTTC. Protein product: CASSEPGLAVFYF.

The chain uses TRBV2 and TRBJ1-4; D might be TRBD1 (6 bases). Germline V CDR1 and CDR2: SNHLY, FYNNEI. Trimming stripped 6 bases from V and 7 bases from J, with 12 bases between. The CDR3 is 13 residues long. The CDR3 coding sequence is TGTGCCAGCAGGGGGGCCGGATTTGAAAAACTGTTTTTT. This encodes CASRGAGFEKLFF.

The rearrangement uses TRBV7-9 and TRBJ2-2, with no clear D. This CDR3 comprises 15 residues. Trimming took off 7 bases at V and 2 bases at J, with 14 bases between the two ends. The V gene's germline CDR1 is SEHNR and CDR2 FQNEAQ (reference sequence). The CDR3 DNA follows: TGTGCCAGCACCCCTTCTTATGATAACACCGGGGAGCTGTTTTTT. This translates into CASTPSYDNTGELFF.

This clone was counted a few times. This chain connects TRBV5-4 to TRBJ2-1, with TRBD2 matching 14 bases. Trimming at V came to 4 bases and at J to 5 bases, leaving 2 bases not matched to a gene. CDR3 size: 15 residues. Germline CDR1 is SGHNT and CDR2 is YYREEE (reference sequence). In DNA form, the CDR3 reads TGTGCCAGCAGCCCGGGACTAGCGGGAGACAATGAGCAGTTCTTC. Its protein is CASSPGLAGDNEQFF.

The rearrangement uses TRBV5-1 and TRBJ2-1, with 8 nucleotides matching TRBD1. CDR3 size: 14 residues. V shed 4 bases, J shed 9 bases, and the junction held 9 bases outside the gene matches. CDR1 is SGHRS and CDR2 is YFSETQ in the germline V gene. Here the CDR3 reads CASSPAQGGGEQFF. The CDR3 nucleotides read TGCGCCAGCAGCCCTGCACAGGGGGGCGGTGAGCAGTTCTTC.

This sequence joins TRBV2 and TRBJ1-6, with TRBD1 identical over 7 bases. The ends lost 6 bases at V and 7 bases at J; junction bases unmatched: 12. The germline V gene has CDR1 SNHLY and CDR2 FYNNEI. The CDR3 covers 16 residues. The CDR3 DNA reads TGTGCCAGCAGGGGGGCAGGGGGAGGACGGAATTCACCCCTCCACTTT. Its protein product is CASRGAGGGRNSPLHF.

This chain joins TRBV5-8 and TRBJ2-2; 7 nucleotides match TRBD2. CDR1 and CDR2 from the germline V gene are SGHTS and YDEGEE. There are 15 residues in the CDR3. V trimming: 4 bases; J trimming: 7 bases; junction bases outside the gene matches: 10. CDR3 coding DNA: TGTGCCAGCAGCCTACTAGCGACCAAGAACGGGGAGCTGTTTTTT. This encodes CASSLLATKNGELFF. The full variable domain, completed using reference TRBV5-8 and TRBJ2-2, is EAGVTQSPTHLIKTRGQQATLRCSPISGHTSVYWYQQALGLGLQFLLWYDEGEERNRGNFPPRFSGRQFPNYSSELNVNALELEDSALYLCASSLLATKNGELFFGEGSRLTVL.

The chain combines TRBV5-1 with TRBJ2-3; D possibly corresponds to TRBD1 (8 bases). This CDR3 spans 16 amino acids. CDR1 is SGHRS and CDR2 is YFSETQ in the germline V gene. Trimming took off 4 bases at V and 4 bases at J, with 19 bases between the two ends. CDR3 loop: CASSHGDRGGADTQYF. CDR3 coding DNA: TGCGCCAGCAGCCATGGAGACAGGGGAGGGGCAGATACGCAGTATTTT.

This chain links TRBV10-3 with TRBJ1-2; no definite D call. The CDR3 is 14 amino acids. Trimming removed 3 bases at V and 2 bases at J, with 10 bases between. Germline V lookup: CDR1 ENHRY, CDR2 SYGVKD. The CDR3 nucleotides read TGTGCCATCAGTGATACAACGGGAAACTATGGCTACACCTTC. As protein: CAISDTTGNYGYTF.

This clone was counted only a few times. V gene TRBV9 combines with J gene TRBJ1-2; 9 positions agree with TRBD1. Germline V lookup: CDR1 SGDLS, CDR2 YYNGEE. CDR3 length equals 14 residues. Trimming removed 0 bases from V and 8 bases from J; junction bases left unmatched: 5. The CDR3 DNA sequence: TGTGCCAGCAGCGTAGAGGACAGGGGTCGCGGCTACACCTTC. Translation gives CASSVEDRGRGYTF.

The CDR3 sequence is CASSLLGRGTNEKLFF. DNA for the CDR3: TGTGCCAGCAGCTTGCTGGGAAGAGGAACTAATGAAAAACTGTTTTTT. The chain employs TRBV7-2 and TRBJ1-4; D remains unclear. Per germline, CDR1 SGHTA and CDR2 FQGNSA. The CDR3 spans 16 residues. V was pared by 3 bases and J by 1 base, with 12 bases between.

The chain is built from TRBV5-4 and TRBJ1-2; a weak D match, TRBD1 (5 bases). Trimming took 4 bases from V and 2 from J, leaving 9 bases between them. CDR1 is SGHNT and CDR2 is YYREEE in the germline V gene (reference sequence). This CDR3 comprises 13 residues. CDR3 loop: CASSAGPNYGYTF. CDR3 bases: TGTGCCAGCAGCGCGGGACCGAACTATGGCTACACCTTC.

This clone was seen a few times. An end of the junction differs from the germline gene, which may be a read error. The chain combines TRBV7-9 with TRBJ1-2; D perhaps matches TRBD1 (6 bases). CDR1 and CDR2 from the germline V gene are SEHNR and FQNEAQ (reference sequence). The CDR3 spans 13 residues. CDR3 nucleotide sequence: TGTGCCAGCAGTCCCCGAGTGACAGGTCCCGTTCCGTTC. The encoded protein is CASSPRVTGPVPF.

V gene TRBV10-3 combines with J gene TRBJ2-1; 14 nucleotides match TRBD2. This CDR3 region has 22 residues. Germline CDR1 reads ENHRY; CDR2 reads SYGVKD. Unmatched junction bases numbered 14, after V lost 0 bases and J lost 1 base. CDR3: CAISESEFRTSGRKGSYNEQFF. The CDR3 DNA reads TGTGCCATCAGTGAGTCAGAGTTCCGGACTAGCGGGAGGAAGGGTTCCTACAATGAGCAGTTCTTC.

V and J are TRBV5-1 and TRBJ2-1, with TRBD1 matching over 7 bases. CDR3 length: 14 amino acids. The germline CDR1 and CDR2 sequences are SGHRS and YFSETQ. V was clipped by 7 bases and J by 0 bases; unmatched bases: 4. DNA of the CDR3: TGCGCCAGCGGCCGGGACAGCTCCTACAATGAGCAGTTCTTC. Its translation is CASGRDSSYNEQFF.

V usage is TRBV28 and J usage is TRBJ1-4; tentative D call: TRBD1 (6 bases). Trimming pared 6 bases from V and 3 bases from J, leaving 14 bases between. The CDR3 is 15 residues long. Germline V gene sequence: CDR1 MDHEN, CDR2 SYDVKM. The CDR3 DNA is TGTGCCAGCAGCATCACAGGGAATCCTAATGAAAAACTGTTTTTT. Its protein is CASSITGNPNEKLFF.

This chain uses TRBV7-8 with TRBJ1-1; D is unclear. Between the trimmed V and J ends, which lost 5 bases and 3 bases, there was a span of 7 bases. Per germline, CDR1 SGHVS and CDR2 FQNEAQ. The CDR3 totals 12 residues. For the CDR3, the DNA is TGTGCCAGCAGCCGAGGGTACACTGAAGCTTTCTTT. Its translation is CASSRGYTEAFF.

The genes are TRBV5-8 and TRBJ2-2; D may be TRBD2 (6 bases). The germline V gene encodes CDR1 SGHTS and CDR2 YDEGEE. The length of the CDR3 is 13 residues. Between the trimmed V and J ends, which lost 4 bases and 4 bases, there was a span of 8 bases. The DNA for the CDR3 is TGTGCCAGCAGCAGGGACTTCACCGGGGAGCTGTTTTTT. Translated, it gives CASSRDFTGELFF.

This chain uses TRBV18 with TRBJ2-3; D gene uncertain. This CDR3 is built from 14 residues. V was cut by 5 bases and J by 0 bases, with 9 bases left in between. CDR1 and CDR2 (germline): KGHSH, LQKENI. The CDR3 reads CASSSQYSTDTQYF. The CDR3 DNA reads as TGTGCCAGCTCAAGCCAGTATAGCACAGATACGCAGTATTTT.

The chain combines TRBV5-1 with TRBJ2-1, with 9 nucleotides matching TRBD1. Germline values: CDR1 SGHRS, CDR2 YFSETQ. V trimming: 5 bases; J trimming: 0 bases; junction bases outside the gene matches: 9. This CDR3 has 17 amino acids. In DNA, the CDR3 is TGCGCCAGCAGAAAGGACAGGGGCTATTCCTCCTACAATGAGCAGTTCTTC. It specifies CASRKDRGYSSYNEQFF.

V usage is TRBV25-1 and J usage is TRBJ1-3; D call uncertain. The V and J ends lost 4 bases and 3 bases respectively, with 4 bases between them. There are 12 residues in the CDR3. CDR1 and CDR2 (germline): MGHDK, SYGVNS. CDR3 in amino acids: CASSAGGNTIYF. The CDR3 region has the DNA TGTGCCAGCAGTGCTGGTGGAAACACCATATATTTT.